These 8 T cell receptor beta chains were sequenced from one sample in a study of Graves' ophthalmopathy and Graves' hyperthyroidism (dated by TCRdb to between 2017 and 2018). Sequencing took place on an Illumina HiSeq 2000. For repertoire sequencing, the TCR beta CDR3 regions were amplified from RNA transcripts. The first round of RT-PCR was done with HTBI primers and the Qiagen OneStep RT-PCR kit, and was followed by a second round of multiplex PCR, then size selection and purification. Starting from the raw public reads, TCRdb applied fastp trimming at Q25, assembled clones with MiXCR and retained in-frame beta chains. Each record represents a unique CDR3 protein, reported with the most common genes and DNA among its rows. The sample table shows more than 300,000 distinct CDR3 sequences, and about 18% are seen once. The ten largest make up roughly 2.4% of the sample. The sequenced material came from peripheral blood. The receptor source for this set is an adult woman with stable Graves' hyperthyroidism.

This CDR3 reads CASAKGSEQYF. The CDR3 nucleotides are TGTGCCAGCGCGAAGGGTTCGGAGCAGTACTTC. This chain uses TRBV5-5 with TRBJ2-7; D call uncertain. V dropped 7 bases and J dropped 7 bases, with 12 bases sitting between them. The CDR3 is 11 amino acids. Germline assignment: CDR1 SGHKS and CDR2 YYEKEE (reference sequence).

This clonotype was seen many times. The CDR3 protein is CASSLWWTPYEQYF. For the CDR3, the DNA is TGTGCCAGCAGTTTATGGTGGACACCATACGAGCAGTACTTC. The chain carries TRBV28 and TRBJ2-7; possible D gene TRBD1, 5 bases. Germline CDR1 and CDR2: MDHEN and SYDVKM. The CDR3 is made up of 14 amino acids. Trimming stripped 0 bases from V and 4 bases from J, with 10 bases between.

This clonotype was observed at least ten times. The chain joins TRBV13 to TRBJ2-7; 10 nucleotides align to TRBD2. V lost 6 bases, J lost 2 bases, and 4 bases stayed unmatched. This CDR3 spans 14 amino acids. Germline V CDR1 and CDR2: PRHDT, FYEKMQ (reference sequence). The CDR3 region has the DNA TGTGCCAGCAGGCGAGCGGGAGGGCCCTACGAGCAGTACTTC. Its protein is CASRRAGGPYEQYF.

This clonotype was seen a handful of times. This could be a read error, since a much larger clone is one nucleotide away. The V and J genes are TRBV15 and TRBJ2-6, with D tentatively TRBD1 (5 bases). The CDR3 has 16 amino acids. The germline gives CDR1 LNHNV, CDR2 YYDKDF (reference sequence). CDR3 region: CATSRVQPSGANVLSF. The CDR3 DNA follows: TGTGCCACCAGCAGAGTACAGCCCTCTGGGGCCAACGTCCTGAGTTTC.

This clonotype was seen many times. This chain links TRBV7-2 with TRBJ2-7, with 10 bases identical to TRBD1. The CDR3 runs to 15 residues. Germline V gene sequence: CDR1 SGHTA, CDR2 FQGNSA. Germline trimming cut 6 bases from V and 2 bases from J; bases unmatched to any gene: 7. The DNA for the CDR3 is TGTGCCAGCAGAACCGGGACAGGGGTTACCTACGAGCAGTACTTC. Translation: CASRTGTGVTYEQYF.

In this sample, this clonotype turned up many times. The chain combines TRBV12-3 or TRBV12-4 with TRBJ1-6; D is uncertain. This CDR3 has 12 amino acids. V was cut by 6 bases and J by 8 bases, with 8 bases left in between. In DNA form, the CDR3 reads TGTGCCAGCAGCCCCACCCATTCACCCCTCCACTTT. Translated: CASSPTHSPLHF.

This clonotype was observed many times. The chain employs TRBV6-2 or TRBV6-3 and TRBJ2-5; D call uncertain. The V gene's germline CDR1 is MNHEY and CDR2 SVGEGT. The CDR3 has 14 residues. V lost 7 bases, J lost 7 bases, and 19 bases lay in between. As DNA, the CDR3 is TGTGCCAGCAATCAGGACGAGGTACTGGGGACCCAGTACTTC. It yields the protein CASNQDEVLGTQYF.

The chain uses TRBV7-2 and TRBJ2-1; TRBD2 matches at 9 bases. The CDR3 has 16 amino acids. CDR1 SGHTA and CDR2 FQGNSA come from the germline V gene. V lost 5 bases, J lost 3 bases, and 8 bases stayed unmatched. The CDR3 loop is CASSRLAATIYNEQFF. DNA of the CDR3: TGTGCCAGCAGCCGACTAGCGGCAACAATCTACAATGAGCAGTTCTTC.